This T cell receptor (beta chain) was retrieved from a study of T cells in Graves' hyperthyroidism and ophthalmopathy. V lost 4 bases to trimming and J lost 2 bases; unmatched junction nucleotides: 7. CDR3 length: 16 residues. Germline CDR1 SGHDT, CDR2 YYEEEE. This clonotype was recorded at least ten times. Authors of the study amplified TCR beta CDR3 regions from RNA transcripts. The TCR CDR3 first-round RT-PCR relied on the HTBI primer set. TCRdb re-called the multiplex PCR reads with MiXCR, one entry per CDR3 protein. The sample holds hundreds of thousands of distinct CDR3 sequences, approximately 15% seen once.

The sequenced sample was blood. This TCR came from a woman in her late teens or twenties with Graves' hyperthyroidism. This rearrangement joins TRBV5-6 to TRBJ2-5; 11 bases align to TRBD2. Here the CDR3 reads CASSGPSSGGQETQYF. CDR3 in DNA: TGTGCCAGCAGCGGCCCTTCTAGCGGGGGGCAAGAGACCCAGTACTTC.